The 8 T cell receptor beta chains given below trace back to one sample, sequenced in a study of shared clonotypes between healthy human individuals (dated by TCRdb to the early 2020s). CD8 naive samples were obtained by positive selection for CCR7 among CD45RO-negative cells, yielding a CD45RA+CCR7+ population from which TemRA cells were excluded. The library was prepared using the immunoSEQ multiplex PCR assay. Imported from immuneACCESS, the table was reduced by TCRdb to in-frame sequences with V and J called. These copies leave out some clones; in studies compared against another copy, an unresolved V gene accounts for under half, and the cause of the remainder is not known. The sample table holds about 1.9 million clones, of which 85% to 95% were seen once. About 1.7% of the sample is taken by the ten largest. The specimen was naive CD8+ T cells from PBMCs. Reading the label with the study, this specimen's cell subset or site is: CD45RA+CCR7+. These receptor sequences come from a man in his late teens or twenties in good health. Some clones in this sample may be carry-over from other donors' samples.

V gene TRBV11-2 combines with J gene TRBJ1-3; 9 nucleotides line up with TRBD1. Trimming removed 4 bases from V and 3 bases from J; junction bases left unmatched: 7. This CDR3 is 16 amino acids long. Germline CDR1 SGHAT, CDR2 FQNNGV. CDR3 DNA sequence: TGTGCCAGCAGCTCGAGGGACAGGGACGATGGAAACACCATATATTTT. Translation: CASSSRDRDDGNTIYF.

CDR3 bases: TGTGCCTGGAGTGTTTCGGGATCTTCCTACGAGCAGTACTTC. Amino acid sequence: CAWSVSGSSYEQYF. The gene calls are TRBV30 and TRBJ2-7, with D maybe TRBD2 (5 bases). CDR1 is GTSNPN and CDR2 is SVGIG in the germline V gene (reference sequence). Trimming removed 0 bases from V and 1 base from J, with 10 bases in between. The CDR3 covers 14 residues.

This clone appeared a single time. The J gene is TRBJ2-1, the V gene TRBV13, with a possible D match to TRBD1 (5 bases). The CDR3 sequence is 11 residues long. V was clipped by 8 bases and J by 3 bases, with 5 bases between them. Germline loops: CDR1 PRHDT, CDR2 FYEKMQ (reference sequence). CDR3 DNA sequence: TGTGCCAGCGGACACTACAATGAGCAGTTCTTC. Its protein is CASGHYNEQFF.

This clone was counted a single time. The chain has TRBV2 and TRBJ1-2; weak D call: TRBD1 (5 bases). Germline CDR1 reads SNHLY; CDR2 reads FYNNEI. The CDR3 contains 11 residues. Trimming left V 8 bases short and J 5 bases short, with 9 bases between. The CDR3, as DNA: TGTGCCAGCCATGGGGGATATGGCTACACCTTC. This sequence encodes CASHGGYGYTF.

V gene TRBV6-1 combines with J gene TRBJ1-1; D is unresolved. This CDR3 is 15 amino acids long. Germline V gene data show CDR1 as MNHNS and CDR2 as SASEGT. V was clipped by 3 bases and J by 0 bases, with 11 bases between them. For the CDR3, the DNA is TGTGCCAGCAGTGACAGCGTAGCTTTGAACACTGAAGCTTTCTTT. This sequence encodes CASSDSVALNTEAFF.

V is TRBV27 and J is TRBJ1-1, with 7 nucleotides matching TRBD1. This CDR3 has 15 residues. Trimming cost V 5 bases and J 4 bases; bases outside gene matches: 10. Germline V CDR1 and CDR2: MNHEY, SMNVEV (reference sequence). The chain's CDR3 is CASSAPQGFATEAFF. The CDR3 nucleotides read TGTGCCAGCAGTGCTCCACAGGGGTTCGCCACTGAAGCTTTCTTT.

This chain uses TRBV6-6 with TRBJ1-1, with unresolved D. Trimming shortened V by 6 bases and J by 2 bases, and 10 bases separated the two germline ends. CDR3 length: 13 amino acids. The germline V gene has CDR1 MNHNY and CDR2 SVGAGI (reference sequence). Written as DNA, the CDR3 is TGTGCCAGCAGATGGGCCGAAAACACTGAAGCTTTCTTT. Translating it yields CASRWAENTEAFF.

The V call is TRBV28, the J call TRBJ2-5; 9 bases are a match to TRBD1. Germline V CDR1 and CDR2: MDHEN, SYDVKM. The CDR3 is 18 amino acids. V lost 3 bases and J lost 0; bases outside the gene matches: 11. CDR3: CASSFSLQDRGYQETQYF. Written as DNA, the CDR3 is TGTGCCAGCAGTTTTAGTCTCCAGGACAGGGGTTACCAAGAGACCCAGTACTTC.